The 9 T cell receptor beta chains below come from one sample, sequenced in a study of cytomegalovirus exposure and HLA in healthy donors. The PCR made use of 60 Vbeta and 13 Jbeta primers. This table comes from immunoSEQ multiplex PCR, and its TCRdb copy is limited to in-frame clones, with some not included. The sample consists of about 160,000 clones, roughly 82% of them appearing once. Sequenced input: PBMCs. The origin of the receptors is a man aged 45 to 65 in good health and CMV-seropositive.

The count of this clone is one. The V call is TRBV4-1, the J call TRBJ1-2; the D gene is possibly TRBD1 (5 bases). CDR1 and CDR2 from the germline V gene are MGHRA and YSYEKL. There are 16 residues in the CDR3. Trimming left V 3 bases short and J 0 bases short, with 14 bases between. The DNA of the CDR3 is TGCGCCAGCAGCCAGCCGACAGAATTGCCTAACTATGGCTACACCTTC. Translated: CASSQPTELPNYGYTF.

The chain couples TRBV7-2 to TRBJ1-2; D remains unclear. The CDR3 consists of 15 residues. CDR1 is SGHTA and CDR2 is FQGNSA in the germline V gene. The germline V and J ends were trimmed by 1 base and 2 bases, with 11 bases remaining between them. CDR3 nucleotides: TGTGCCAGCAGCTTAGTATCCGGGGAGAACTATGGCTACACCTTC. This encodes CASSLVSGENYGYTF.

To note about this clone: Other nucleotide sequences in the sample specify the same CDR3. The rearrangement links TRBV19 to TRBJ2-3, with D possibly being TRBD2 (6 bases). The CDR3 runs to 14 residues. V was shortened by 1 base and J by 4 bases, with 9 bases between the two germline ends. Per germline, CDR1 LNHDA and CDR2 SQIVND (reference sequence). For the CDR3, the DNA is TGTGCCAGTAGTATAGGCGGAGGGGCAGATACGCAGTATTTT. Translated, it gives CASSIGGGADTQYF.

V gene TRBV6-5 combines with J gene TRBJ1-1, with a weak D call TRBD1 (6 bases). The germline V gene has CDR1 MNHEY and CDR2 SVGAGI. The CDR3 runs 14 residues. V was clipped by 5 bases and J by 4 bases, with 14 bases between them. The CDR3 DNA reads TGTGCCAGCAGTCCAGGCGGGGGCGGCACTGAAGCTTTCTTT. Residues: CASSPGGGGTEAFF.

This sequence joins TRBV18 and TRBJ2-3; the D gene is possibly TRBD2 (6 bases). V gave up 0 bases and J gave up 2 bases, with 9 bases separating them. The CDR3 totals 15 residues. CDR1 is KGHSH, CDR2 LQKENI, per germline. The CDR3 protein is CASSPPAGITDTQYF. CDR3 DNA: TGTGCCAGCTCACCACCTGCGGGAATCACAGATACGCAGTATTTT.

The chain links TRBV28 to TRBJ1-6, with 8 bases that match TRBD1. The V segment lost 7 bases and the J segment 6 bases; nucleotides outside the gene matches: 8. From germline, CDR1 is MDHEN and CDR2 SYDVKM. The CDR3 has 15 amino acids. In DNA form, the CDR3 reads TGTGCCAGCAACCCCCCCACAGGGGGTAATTCACCCCTCCACTTT. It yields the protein CASNPPTGGNSPLHF.

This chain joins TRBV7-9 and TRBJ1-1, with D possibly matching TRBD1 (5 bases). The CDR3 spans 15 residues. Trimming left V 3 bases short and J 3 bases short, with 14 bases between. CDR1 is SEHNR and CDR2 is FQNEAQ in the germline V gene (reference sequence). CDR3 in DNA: TGTGCCAGCAGCTTGTTATATCGGGGGGACACTGAAGCTTTCTTT. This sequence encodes CASSLLYRGDTEAFF.

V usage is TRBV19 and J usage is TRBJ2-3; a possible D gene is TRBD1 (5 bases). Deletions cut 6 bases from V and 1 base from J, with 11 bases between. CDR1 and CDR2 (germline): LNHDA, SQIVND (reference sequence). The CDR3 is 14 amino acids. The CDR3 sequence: CASRSGHRTDTQYF. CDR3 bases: TGTGCCAGTAGATCAGGACACCGCACAGATACGCAGTATTTT.

CDR3 region: CATSSRGWGYTF. Written as DNA, the CDR3 is TGTGCCACCAGCAGCAGGGGTTGGGGCTACACCTTC. This rearrangement joins TRBV15 to TRBJ1-2, with a weak D call TRBD1 (6 bases). V lost 3 bases and J lost 8, with 10 bases in between. CDR1 and CDR2 from the germline V gene are LNHNV and YYDKDF (reference sequence). This CDR3 spans 12 amino acids.